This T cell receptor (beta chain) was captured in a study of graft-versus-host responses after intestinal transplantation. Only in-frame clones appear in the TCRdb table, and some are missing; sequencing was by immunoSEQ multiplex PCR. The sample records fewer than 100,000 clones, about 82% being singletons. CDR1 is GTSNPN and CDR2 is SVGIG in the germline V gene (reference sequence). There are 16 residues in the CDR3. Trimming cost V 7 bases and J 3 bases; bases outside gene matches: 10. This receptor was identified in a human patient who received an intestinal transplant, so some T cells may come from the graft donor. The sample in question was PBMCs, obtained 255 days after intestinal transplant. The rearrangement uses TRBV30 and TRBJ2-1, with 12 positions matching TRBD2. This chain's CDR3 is CASRSSGGGRYNEQFF. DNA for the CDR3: TGTGCCTCTCGCTCTAGCGGGGGGGGCCGCTACAATGAGCAGTTCTTC. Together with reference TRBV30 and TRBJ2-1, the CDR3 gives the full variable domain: SQTIHQWPATLVQPVGSPLSLECTVEGTSNPNLYWYRQAAGRGLQLLFYSVGIGQISSEVPQNLSASRPQDRQFILSSKKLLLSDSGFYLCASRSSGGGRYNEQFFGPGTRLTVL.